Listed below are T cell receptor beta chains from one sample, sequenced in a study of blood T cell repertoires in COVID-19. TCRdb's table, derived via immunoSEQ multiplex PCR, lists solely in-frame clones and lacks some. The table records a few hundred thousand clones, around nine tenths of them present only once. Material for sequencing was PBMCs or T cells enriched from blood (not recorded which). These receptor sequences come from a woman between 50 and 59 years old who had recovered from COVID-19. The CDR3 runs from the conserved cysteine through the conserved F or W. Each record gives: D gene, J gene, clone size, V gene, CDR3 protein, CDR3 DNA. D genes are given only for firm matches. Rows give clone size only sometimes, using once, few, many, or a class for an expanded clone.

NA TRBJ1-1 few TRBV20-1 CSAGVNTEAFF TGCAGTGCCGGGGTGAACACTGAAGCTTTCTTT
TRBD2 TRBJ2-1 NA TRBV27 CASSLRLAGGHEQFF TGTGCCAGCAGTTTAAGGCTAGCGGGAGGTCATGAGCAGTTCTTC
NA TRBJ2-6 NA TRBV27 CASCLRSGANVLTF TGTGCCAGCTGCTTGCGCTCTGGGGCCAACGTCCTGACTTTC
NA TRBJ2-1 once TRBV10-3 CAIRTGTQTQNEQFF TGTGCCATCAGGACCGGGACACAAACACAGAATGAGCAGTTCTTC
NA TRBJ2-2 NA TRBV5-1 CASSGLLNTGELFF TGCGCCAGCAGCGGGCTACTGAACACCGGGGAGCTGTTTTTT
NA TRBJ1-1 NA TRBV11-2 CASSWDPGGSEAFF TGTGCCAGCAGCTGGGACCCGGGGGGCTCCGAAGCTTTCTTT
TRBD1 TRBJ1-2 NA TRBV4-1 CASSQGAWDRGDYGYTF TGCGCCAGCAGCCAAGGGGCCTGGGACAGGGGAGACTATGGCTACACCTTC
TRBD1 TRBJ2-1 NA TRBV7-9 CASSRLEDRGDEQFF TGTGCCAGCAGCCGCCTAGAGGACAGGGGGGATGAGCAGTTCTTC
NA TRBJ1-4 NA TRBV12-3/TRBV12-4 CASSLREKLFF TGTGCCAGCAGTTTGAGGGAAAAACTGTTTTTT
NA TRBJ1-3 NA TRBV10-3 CAVGSSGNTIYF TGTGCCGTCGGGAGCTCTGGAAACACCATATATTTT
NA TRBJ2-1 NA TRBV5-3 CARRRQELFRYNEQFF TGTGCCAGGCGGAGGCAAGAACTCTTTCGGTACAATGAGCAGTTCTTC
NA TRBJ1-2 NA TRBV21-1 CASSKRGQDYGYTF TGTGCCAGCAGTAAAAGGGGGCAAGACTATGGCTACACCTTC
TRBD1 TRBJ1-2 NA TRBV4-1 CASSSGTGTYGYTF TGCGCCAGCAGTTCCGGGACAGGGACCTATGGCTACACCTTC
NA TRBJ2-2 NA TRBV6-5 CASQRDTYTGELFF TGTGCCAGCCAACGGGACACCTACACCGGGGAGCTGTTTTTT
TRBD1 TRBJ1-4 NA TRBV2 CASNRGNNEKLFF TGTGCCAGCAACAGGGGAAATAATGAAAAACTGTTTTTT
TRBD1 TRBJ1-1 once TRBV5-4 CASSWGTETNTEAFF TGTGCCAGCAGCTGGGGGACAGAAACGAACACTGAAGCTTTCTTT
TRBD2 TRBJ2-7 NA TRBV15 CATSTGEAGVGEQYF TGTGCCACCAGCACAGGGGAAGCGGGAGTTGGCGAGCAGTACTTC
NA TRBJ1-4 NA TRBV28 CASSPGSGIYNEKLFF TGTGCCAGCAGCCCCGGGAGCGGAATATATAATGAAAAACTGTTTTTT
NA TRBJ1-2 NA TRBV6-1 CASSDNRPYTF TGTGCCAGCAGTGACAACAGGCCCTACACCTTC
NA TRBJ1-4 NA TRBV7-9 CASSLWGKTGANEKLFF TGTGCCAGCAGCTTATGGGGAAAGACAGGAGCAAATGAAAAACTGTTTTTT
TRBD2 TRBJ2-7 few TRBV28 CATAPLGLAREQYF TGTGCCACCGCGCCCCTAGGACTAGCACGCGAGCAGTACTTC
TRBD1 TRBJ1-5 NA TRBV6-4 CASSDSTRGTDSNQPQHF TGTGCCAGCAGTGACTCGACTCGCGGGACAGACAGCAATCAGCCCCAGCATTTT
NA TRBJ2-3 NA TRBV3-1/TRBV3-2 CASSQRSTDTQYF TGTGCCAGCAGCCAACGTAGCACAGATACGCAGTATTTT
NA TRBJ2-5 few TRBV6-1 CASSDMGRETQYF TGTGCCAGCAGTGATATGGGGCGGGAGACCCAGTACTTC
TRBD2 TRBJ2-6 once TRBV2 CASWGVGGLTGANVLTF TGTGCCAGCTGGGGAGTTGGGGGACTAACTGGGGCCAACGTCCTGACTTTC
TRBD2 TRBJ2-1 NA TRBV29-1 CSVDVRGGRDEQFF TGCAGCGTTGACGTCCGGGGGGGGAGGGACGAGCAGTTCTTC
NA TRBJ2-3 NA TRBV5-4 CASSQSTDTQYF TGTGCCAGCAGCCAGAGCACAGATACGCAGTATTTT
NA TRBJ1-2 NA TRBV29-1 CSARTEGYGYTF TGCAGCGCTCGGACAGAGGGCTATGGCTACACCTTC
NA TRBJ1-6 NA TRBV30 CAWSGRPSSYNSPLHF TGTGCCTGGAGTGGGAGGCCGAGCTCCTATAATTCACCCCTCCACTTT
TRBD2 TRBJ2-7 NA TRBV18 CASSPTSGSYYEQYF TGTGCCAGCTCGCCGACTAGCGGGAGCTATTACGAGCAGTACTTC
TRBD1 TRBJ1-3 NA TRBV6-2/TRBV6-3 CASSSDGDRTYTIYF TGTGCCAGCAGTTCGGACGGGGACAGGACTTACACCATATATTTT
TRBD2 TRBJ2-7 NA TRBV7-3 CASSALAGAGEQYF TGTGCCAGCAGCGCACTAGCGGGGGCCGGGGAGCAGTACTTC
NA TRBJ2-1 few TRBV4-2 CASSQSRTASYNEQFF TGTGCCAGCAGCCAATCCCGGACAGCCTCCTACAATGAGCAGTTCTTC
TRBD1 TRBJ1-1 NA TRBV6-6 CASSSRDRGATEAFF TGTGCCAGCAGTTCCCGAGACAGGGGCGCCACTGAAGCTTTCTTT
NA TRBJ1-2 NA TRBV6-1 CASSEVAGLNYGYTF TGTGCCAGCAGTGAAGTCGCAGGATTAAACTATGGCTACACCTTC
TRBD2 TRBJ2-7 few TRBV6-6 CASSSRLAGDRYEQYF TGTGCCAGCAGTTCGAGACTAGCGGGAGACCGCTACGAGCAGTACTTC
TRBD2 TRBJ2-1 NA TRBV19 CASSQGIAGSSYNEQFF TGTGCCAGTAGCCAAGGGATAGCGGGGAGCTCCTACAATGAGCAGTTCTTC
NA TRBJ2-1 NA TRBV9 CASSVGSGLGEQFF TGTGCCAGCAGCGTGGGGAGTGGCCTAGGGGAGCAGTTCTTC
NA TRBJ2-1 NA TRBV9 CASSPLRASNEQFF TGTGCCAGCAGCCCCCTGCGGGCCTCCAATGAGCAGTTCTTC
NA TRBJ2-7 few TRBV29-1 CSVLKLRGSSYEQYF TGCAGCGTTCTGAAGTTACGGGGGAGCTCCTACGAGCAGTACTTC
NA TRBJ1-5 NA TRBV29-1 CSVADRYSNQPQHF TGCAGCGTCGCAGACAGATATAGCAATCAGCCCCAGCATTTT
TRBD1 TRBJ2-1 NA TRBV5-6 CASSVGQGFNEQFF TGTGCCAGCAGCGTCGGACAGGGTTTCAACGAGCAGTTCTTC
NA TRBJ2-7 NA TRBV30 CAWSALRGYEQYF TGTGCCTGGAGTGCCCTACGGGGCTACGAGCAGTACTTC
TRBD1 TRBJ1-6 NA TRBV11-2 CASSLRRTGGINSPLHF TGTGCCAGCAGCTTGCGGAGGACAGGGGGAATTAATTCACCCCTCCACTTT
TRBD2 TRBJ2-1 NA TRBV7-3 CASSPPGTSGTNEQFF TGTGCCAGCAGCCCCCCCGGGACTAGCGGGACCAATGAGCAGTTCTTC
TRBD1 TRBJ1-1 many TRBV19 CASRDRGRTNTEAFF TGTGCCAGCCGGGACAGGGGGAGGACGAACACTGAAGCTTTCTTT
NA TRBJ1-6 NA TRBV6-6 CASRIQGNSPLHF TGTGCCAGCAGGATACAGGGAAATTCACCCCTCCACTTT
NA TRBJ1-5 once TRBV10-3 CAISERLTQPQHF TGTGCCATCAGTGAAAGACTGACCCAGCCCCAGCATTTT
NA TRBJ1-5 NA TRBV4-3 CASSQGQGNQPQHF TGCGCCAGCAGCCAAGGGCAGGGAAATCAGCCCCAGCATTTT